This T cell receptor beta chain stems from a study of T cell changes during pregnancy in multiple sclerosis. This clone was found once. Assay used: immunoSEQ multiplex PCR; TCRdb lists only in-frame clones, some missing. The sample has roughly 80,000 clones, 85% to 95% seen once; the top ten hold under 1.3%. Trimming at V came to 4 bases and at J to 5 bases, leaving 19 bases not matched to a gene. CDR1 is MGHRA, CDR2 YSYEKL, per germline. There are 20 residues in the CDR3. The rearrangement uses TRBV4-1 and TRBJ2-1; 11 positions match TRBD2. The receptor was isolated from a female donor with multiple sclerosis, enrolled in a pregnancy study. This specimen consisted of peripheral blood, obtained in the first trimester of pregnancy. CDR3: CASSRRFLAGGRGWDNEQFF. DNA of the CDR3: TGCGCCAGCAGCCGACGTTTCCTAGCGGGAGGTAGGGGGTGGGACAATGAGCAGTTCTTC.